This TCR beta chain was sequenced in a study of T cell responses to AZD1222 COVID-19 vaccine. On this clone itself: Its antigen is not identified.

Overall study results and limits: Two doses of AZD1222 preceded a rise in Spike-specific TCR breadth and depth.

This CDR3 region has 15 residues. Germline V gene lookup returns CDR1 GTSNPN and CDR2 SVGIG (reference sequence). With V trimmed by 2 bases and J by 7 bases, 13 bases remained unmatched. TCRdb's copy holds only in-frame clones and misses some; the assay was immunoSEQ multiplex PCR. Of approximately 91,000 clones in the sample, roughly 88% were seen once. The chain carries TRBV30 and TRBJ2-7; 8 positions agree with TRBD2. The sample consisted of peripheral blood, taken on day 0 of AZD1222 vaccination. The receptor was isolated from an adult in good health. CDR3 DNA: TGTGCCTGGAGTTTTAGCGGGGCAAGCTTCTGGGAGCAGTACTTC. It codes for CAWSFSGASFWEQYF. Supplemented by reference TRBV30 and TRBJ2-7, the full variable domain reads SQTIHQWPATLVQPVGSPLSLECTVEGTSNPNLYWYRQAAGRGLQLLFYSVGIGQISSEVPQNLSASRPQDRQFILSSKKLLLSDSGFYLCAWSFSGASFWEQYFGPGTRLTVT.